What follows are 27 T cell receptor beta chains derived from one specimen sequenced in a study of blood T cell repertoires in COVID-19. This table comes from immunoSEQ multiplex PCR, and its TCRdb copy is limited to in-frame clones, with some not included. The sample comprises roughly 110,000 clones, approximately 81% of which are singletons, and under 4% rests with the top ten. Specimen: peripheral blood. These receptors were collected from a middle-aged man with acute or convalescent COVID-19.

This sequence joins TRBV6-6 and TRBJ2-5; 8 bases are a match to TRBD1. V was clipped by 5 bases and J by 4 bases; unmatched bases: 6. Germline CDR1 is MNHNY and CDR2 is SVGAGI (reference sequence). The CDR3 consists of 14 residues. CDR3 bases: TGTGCCAGCAGTCCCTCCGACAGGGGAGAGACCCAGTACTTC. It specifies CASSPSDRGETQYF.

The J gene is TRBJ2-2, the V gene TRBV27, with 10 bases matching TRBD2. The germline gives CDR1 MNHEY, CDR2 SMNVEV (reference sequence). The CDR3 is 15 residues long. V was pared by 3 bases and J by 4 bases, with 2 bases of the junction left unmatched. The CDR3 nucleotides are TGTGCCAGCAGTTTCCCTAGCGGGGGCACCGGGGAGCTGTTTTTT. Its translation is CASSFPSGGTGELFF.

J is TRBJ2-7 and V is TRBV6-6, with a weak D call TRBD2 (6 bases). V was shortened by 4 bases and J by 3 bases, with 19 bases between the two germline ends. The CDR3 is 16 residues long. Per germline, CDR1 MNHNY and CDR2 SVGAGI (reference sequence). The DNA for the CDR3 is TGTGCCAGCAGTTCCCCGGGGGAAGGGAGTTACTACGAGCAGTACTTC. Its translation: CASSSPGEGSYYEQYF.

The CDR3 nucleotides are TGTGCCAGCAGCAGTCGGACAGGGTCTGGAAACACCATATATTTT. Amino acid sequence: CASSSRTGSGNTIYF. This rearrangement joins TRBV3-1 (or the pseudogene TRBV3-2) to TRBJ1-3; 8 nucleotides align to TRBD1. This CDR3 has 15 residues. Germline loops: CDR1 LGHDT, CDR2 YNNKEL (reference sequence). The ends lost 5 bases at V and 1 base at J; junction bases unmatched: 4.

This CDR3 reads CARKGGTGPQWGSSYNEQFF. For the CDR3, the DNA is TGTGCCAGAAAGGGAGGGACAGGCCCACAGTGGGGGAGCTCCTACAATGAGCAGTTCTTC. The genes are TRBV2 and TRBJ2-1, with D maybe TRBD1 (8 bases). This CDR3 has 20 residues. V dropped 9 bases and J dropped 0 bases, with 30 bases sitting between them. Germline-derived CDR1 and CDR2 are SNHLY and FYNNEI.

In this sample, this clone turned up once. The J gene is TRBJ1-4, the V gene TRBV15; TRBD1 might be the D (6 bases). The CDR3 extends over 15 amino acids. Looked up from germline, CDR1 is LNHNV and CDR2 is YYDKDF (reference sequence). Between the trimmed V and J ends, which lost 4 bases and 8 bases, there was a span of 17 bases. CDR3 sequence (DNA): TGTGCCACCAGCACAAGAACAGGGTATGGAGAAAAACTGTTTTTT. It specifies CATSTRTGYGEKLFF. Full variable domain (outside the CDR3, taken from reference TRBV15 and TRBJ1-4): DAMVIQNPRYQVTQFGKPVTLSCSQTLNHNVMYWYQQKSSQAPKLLFHYYDKDFNNEADTPDNFQSRRPNTSFCFLDIRSPGLGDTAMYLCATSTRTGYGEKLFFGSGTQLSVL.

This chain links TRBV9 with TRBJ1-1; D is undetermined. The germline CDR1 and CDR2 sequences are SGDLS and YYNGEE. This CDR3 is built from 14 residues. Deletions cut 3 bases from V and 0 bases from J, with 9 bases between. CDR3 nucleotides: TGTGCCAGCAGCGCCGGGGATATGAACACTGAAGCTTTCTTT. Its protein is CASSAGDMNTEAFF.

The rearrangement links TRBV6-5 to TRBJ2-1; 11 nucleotides agree with TRBD1. V lost 8 bases to trimming and J lost 6 bases; unmatched junction nucleotides: 3. Looked up from germline, CDR1 is MNHEY and CDR2 is SVGAGI. The CDR3 is 13 residues long. CDR3 residues: CASVGTGGNEQFF. The CDR3 DNA sequence: TGTGCCAGCGTCGGGACAGGGGGCAATGAGCAGTTCTTC.

V is TRBV6-6 and J is TRBJ1-1; D unclear. Per the germline V gene, CDR1 is MNHNY and CDR2 is SVGAGI (reference sequence). Trimming removed 2 bases from V and 6 bases from J, with 7 bases in between. The CDR3 runs to 12 residues. The chain's CDR3 is CASSYTGAEAFF. DNA of the CDR3: TGTGCCAGCAGTTACACCGGAGCTGAAGCTTTCTTT.

This chain connects TRBV4-1 to TRBJ2-5, with D maybe TRBD1 (5 bases). Looked up from germline, CDR1 is MGHRA and CDR2 is YSYEKL. The germline V and J ends were trimmed by 2 bases and 2 bases, with 15 bases remaining between them. This CDR3 has 16 residues. The CDR3 nucleotides are TGCGCCAGCAGCCAAATAGTAGGGGCCCAACAAGAGACCCAGTACTTC. This translates into CASSQIVGAQQETQYF.

The V call is TRBV5-1, the J call TRBJ2-7; possibly TRBD1 for D (5 bases). The CDR3 consists of 14 residues. Germline-derived CDR1 and CDR2 are SGHRS and YFSETQ. With 0 bases removed from V and 0 bases from J, the gap between germline ends came to 7 bases. The chain's CDR3 is CASSLGQGSYEQYF. The CDR3 DNA follows: TGCGCCAGCAGCTTGGGTCAGGGCTCCTACGAGCAGTACTTC.

V usage is TRBV7-3 and J usage is TRBJ2-1; D might be TRBD1 (6 bases). Germline lookup yields CDR1 SGHTA and CDR2 FQGTGA. The CDR3 runs 15 residues. The ends were cut back, 5 bases at V and 2 bases at J, with 13 bases in the middle. CDR3 residues: CASSPRQATYNEQFF. CDR3 DNA sequence: TGTGCCAGCAGCCCGAGACAGGCGACCTACAATGAGCAGTTCTTC.

The V call is TRBV12-5, the J call TRBJ2-2; D remains unclear. This CDR3 has 13 residues. Germline loops: CDR1 LGHNT, CDR2 FRNRAP. With 4 bases removed from V and 7 bases from J, the gap between germline ends came to 10 bases. The CDR3 region has the DNA TGTGCTAGTGGTTCAACCCGCGGCGGGGAGCTGTTTTTT. Amino acids: CASGSTRGGELFF.

The CDR3 DNA follows: TGTGCCAGCTCACCGGGACAGGGGACAGATACGCAGTATTTT. Residues: CASSPGQGTDTQYF. The chain recombines TRBV9 with TRBJ2-3, with 10 bases lining up with TRBD1. With 7 bases clipped from V and 3 bases from J, the junction kept 5 bases outside the gene matches. Germline loops: CDR1 SGDLS, CDR2 YYNGEE. This CDR3 contains 14 residues. Together with reference TRBV9 and TRBJ2-3, the CDR3 gives the full variable domain: DSGVTQTPKHLITATGQRVTLRCSPRSGDLSVYWYQQSLDQGLQFLIQYYNGEERAKGNILERFSAQQFPDLHSELNLSSLELGDSALYFCASSPGQGTDTQYFGPGTRLTVL.

Comment on this clone: The sample contains more than one DNA sequence encoding this CDR3. The rearrangement uses TRBV11-2 and TRBJ2-5; weak D call: TRBD2 (7 bases). CDR3 length: 16 residues. V lost 2 bases to trimming and J lost 5 bases, with 18 bases between them. Germline CDR1 is SGHAT and CDR2 is FQNNGV. The CDR3, as DNA: TGTGCCAGCAGCTTATTCCTCGCGGGGGCGGGGGAGACCCAGTACTTC. It codes for CASSLFLAGAGETQYF.

The rearrangement links TRBV29-1 to TRBJ2-2; 16 bases map to TRBD2. Per the germline V gene, CDR1 is SQVTM and CDR2 is ANQGSEA. There are 17 residues in the CDR3. This CDR3 reads CRGGGTSGGAVTGELFF. The CDR3 DNA follows: TGCCGCGGAGGAGGGACTAGCGGGGGGGCGGTCACCGGGGAGCTGTTTTTT.

On this clone itself: The same CDR3 also results from other DNA sequences found in this sample. The chain links TRBV7-3 to TRBJ2-2; D gene uncertain. The V and J ends lost 5 bases and 3 bases respectively, with 4 bases between them. The CDR3 loop spans 12 amino acids. Per germline, CDR1 SGHTA and CDR2 FQGTGA. The CDR3 region is CASSPYTGELFF. CDR3 nucleotides: TGTGCCAGCAGCCCCTACACCGGGGAGCTGTTTTTT.

The V call is TRBV2, the J call TRBJ1-5, with D possibly TRBD1 on 5 matching bases. CDR1 SNHLY and CDR2 FYNNEI come from the germline V gene. This CDR3 has 14 residues. V was trimmed by 3 bases and J by 2 bases, leaving 8 bases between them. In nucleotides, the CDR3 is TGTGCCAGCAGTGACAGGGTGGGCAATCAGCCCCAGCATTTT. Translating it yields CASSDRVGNQPQHF.

The chain couples TRBV9 to TRBJ2-5, with 8 bases that match TRBD1. CDR1 and CDR2 from the germline V gene are SGDLS and YYNGEE. This CDR3 has 17 residues. After removal of 3 bases from V and 4 bases from J, the junction contained 14 bases not matched to a gene. DNA for the CDR3: TGTGCCAGCAGCGGCTACTCCGGGACAGGAGGGGGAGAGACCCAGTACTTC. It yields the protein CASSGYSGTGGGETQYF.

The chain uses TRBV6-5 and TRBJ1-5; D uncertain. There are 13 residues in the CDR3. Germline V gene lookup returns CDR1 MNHEY and CDR2 SVGAGI. V lost 0 bases and J lost 4, with 4 bases in between. This chain's CDR3 is CASSYSPNQPQHF. The DNA of the CDR3 is TGTGCCAGCAGTTACTCCCCGAATCAGCCCCAGCATTTT.

The V and J genes are TRBV5-1 and TRBJ2-5; D perhaps matches TRBD2 (5 bases). The CDR3 is made up of 14 amino acids. Germline V gene data show CDR1 as SGHRS and CDR2 as YFSETQ. V was shortened by 4 bases and J by 5 bases, with 15 bases between the two germline ends. CDR3 amino acids: CASSLGLEAETQYF. CDR3 DNA sequence: TGCGCCAGCAGCCTAGGACTGGAGGCGGAGACCCAGTACTTC.

This clone was seen a single time. The genes are TRBV5-4 and TRBJ2-7; D is perhaps TRBD1 (6 bases). CDR3 length: 14 amino acids. CDR1 and CDR2 (germline): SGHNT, YYREEE (reference sequence). The V end lost 4 bases, the J end lost 2 bases, and 13 bases lay between the germline ends. CDR3 nucleotide sequence: TGTGCCAGCAGCAGGCAGGGGAATACCTACGAGCAGTACTTC. This gives the protein CASSRQGNTYEQYF.

The chain links TRBV7-9 to TRBJ1-1; D is unclear. The length of the CDR3 is 12 residues. V lost 5 bases and J 4 bases, leaving 8 bases between the germline ends. Germline-derived CDR1 and CDR2 are SEHNR and FQNEAQ (reference sequence). The CDR3 here is CASSRTSTEAFF. The CDR3 nucleotides read TGTGCCAGCAGCCGTACAAGCACTGAAGCTTTCTTT.

V gene TRBV14 combines with J gene TRBJ2-7; 7 bases are a match to TRBD2. The V and J ends lost 8 bases and 3 bases, in that order; junction bases with no gene match: 7. The CDR3 covers 13 residues. CDR1 SGHDN and CDR2 FVKESK come from the germline V gene. CDR3 amino acids: CASQAGRLYEQYF. The CDR3, as DNA: TGTGCCAGCCAAGCGGGACGCCTCTACGAGCAGTACTTC.

The chain joins TRBV9 to TRBJ1-3; D gene ambiguous. Germline CDR1 reads SGDLS; CDR2 reads YYNGEE. The germline V and J ends were trimmed by 3 bases and 0 bases, with 13 bases remaining between them. The CDR3 runs 16 residues. CDR3 amino acids: CASSAGTGFSGNTIYF. Written as DNA, the CDR3 is TGTGCCAGCAGCGCGGGTACGGGTTTCTCTGGAAACACCATATATTTT.

This clone is a singleton in its sample. The J gene is TRBJ1-1, the V gene TRBV2; 8 bases fit TRBD1. The germline V gene has CDR1 SNHLY and CDR2 FYNNEI. V was clipped by 6 bases and J by 5 bases; unmatched bases: 8. This CDR3 is 14 amino acids long. DNA for the CDR3: TGTGCCAGCAGCCTACAGGGGGTATGGACTGAAGCTTTCTTT. As protein: CASSLQGVWTEAFF.

J is TRBJ1-1 and V is TRBV18; 7 nucleotides line up with TRBD1. The V segment lost 3 bases and the J segment 1 base; nucleotides outside the gene matches: 2. CDR1 and CDR2 (germline): KGHSH, LQKENI. This CDR3 comprises 14 residues. CDR3 loop: CASSPRTGNTEAFF. The DNA for the CDR3 is TGTGCCAGCTCACCTCGGACAGGGAACACTGAAGCTTTCTTT. Looking up the rest from reference TRBV18 and TRBJ1-1 gives the full variable domain: NAGVMQNPRHLVRRRGQEARLRCSPMKGHSHVYWYRQLPEEGLKFMVYLQKENIIDESGMPKERFSAEFPKEGPSILRIQQVVRGDSAAYFCASSPRTGNTEAFFGQGTRLTVV.